This T cell receptor beta chain is drawn from a study of CD8+CD57+ T cells in acquired aplastic anemia (dated by TCRdb to 2017 to 2018). Regarding the study in general: DNA extracted from sorted CD4+ and CD8+ cells had a mean of around 3.3 ug, with a range of about 0.18 to 27.4 ug. CD8+CD57+ expansion was defined as frequency above the mean frequency observed in healthy subjects. The investigation overall reported the following: CD8+ Simpson's diversity did not differ significantly between patients and healthy controls (P=0.060). Some 30 CD8+ CDR3 sequences were found to be shared between patients and controls, but these sequences appeared to be highly expressed in patients and within the immunodominant clones of the patients.

The CDR3 holds 14 amino acids from the cysteine to the phenylalanine. Here the CDR3 DNA is all that survives: 42 bases in frame from base 1. V trim: 4 bases; J trim: 1 base; unmatched bases: 4. Looking up the germline V gene yields CDR1 SGHDT and CDR2 YYEEEE. Patients chosen for sequencing had shown expansion of CD8+CD57+ cells by flow cytometry. All patients had severe acquired aplastic anemia diagnosed by International Study of Aplastic Anemia and Agranulocytosis and Camitta criteria. Patients had received no therapy at the time of blood sampling. In the study, sorted CD4+ and CD8+ blood T cells from patients with severe aplastic anemia and from healthy subjects underwent deep sequencing of TCR repertoires. In the USA, patient enrollment took place under clinicaltrials.gov protocols 00001620, 01623167, 00001397, 00071045, 00081523 and 00961064. Ficoll-Paque density gradient centrifugation was used to isolate peripheral blood mononuclear cells. Before DNA extraction, CD4+ and CD8+ T cells were sorted by FACS or by magnetic beads.

Turning to this clonotype: The specificity of this receptor is unknown. One base away there is no much larger clone; base qualities are not given.

Genomic DNA was used as template for profiling of TCR beta VDJ combinations and CDR3 sequences. TCR repertoire sequencing was run on an Illumina HiSeq 2000. The paper's processing steps were these. TRBV/TRBJ rearrangement plots, CDR3 size and DJ length profiles, and Simpson's diversity index were used to evaluate the repertoires. The most abundant DNA sequence in the deep sequencing data was defined as the immunodominant clone. CDR3 amino acid sequences were screened for sharing across subjects and compared with published repertoires and the VDJdb database. TCRdb reprocessing: public reads trimmed at Q25 with fastp, clones called with MiXCR, in-frame beta chains kept. Every distinct CDR3 protein forms one entry, paired with its most common genes and DNA. The authors' filters were not applied to this entry. Recorded for this sample are around 200,000 distinct CDR3 sequences; 60% to 80% of them occurred a single time. Around three fifths of the sample goes to the ten largest clones.

The material sequenced was sorted CD4+, CD8+, or CD8+CD57+ T cells (not recorded which) from PBMCs. This receptor was obtained from a human donor with aplastic anemia. The chain is encoded by TRBV5-6 joined to TRBJ2-7, with TRBD2 matching 8 junction bases. This receptor carries the CDR3 CASSELAASYEQYF. In nucleotide form, the sequence is TGTGCCAGCAGCGAACTAGCGGCTTCCTACGAGCAGTACTTC. Outside the CDR3, residues come from the reference TRBV5-6 and TRBJ2-7 proteins, so the full variable domain is: DAGVTQSPTHLIKTRGQQVTLRCSPKSGHDTVSWYQQALGQGPQFIFQYYEEEERQRGNFPDRFSGHQFPNYSSELNVNALLLGDSALYLCASSELAASYEQYFGPGTRLTVT.